A single sample is the source of the 3 T cell receptor beta chains below, sequenced in a study of shared clonotypes between healthy human individuals. Naive CD8 cells were CD45RO-negative, positively selected for CCR7, excluding terminally differentiated effector memory CD45RA+ cells. Generated by immunoSEQ multiplex PCR, the TCRdb table keeps only in-frame clones and is missing some. This sample has about 2.1 million clones, with over 85% found just once. The sequenced sample consisted of naive CD8+ T cells from PBMCs. The receptors shown here come from a man younger than 35 in good health. Some clones in this sample may be carry-over from other donors' samples.

CDR3 nucleotide sequence: TGTGCCAGCAGTTACTGGGGTGGGGGAGTAAATGAGCAGTTCTTC. Translation: CASSYWGGGVNEQFF. The V call is TRBV6-5, the J call TRBJ2-1; D possibly uses TRBD1 or TRBD2 (5 bases each). The germline V gene encodes CDR1 MNHEY and CDR2 SVGAGI. The CDR3 is made up of 15 amino acids. V was pared by 1 base and J by 7 bases, with 14 bases between.

In this sample, this clone turned up once. The CDR3 DNA follows: TGTGCCAGCAGCCACAGGAGAGGGCGTAGCACCGGGGAGCTGTTTTTT. It specifies CASSHRRGRSTGELFF. The rearrangement uses TRBV28 and TRBJ2-2; D possibly uses TRBD1 or TRBD2 (5 bases each). CDR3 length: 16 amino acids. The V gene's germline CDR1 is MDHEN and CDR2 SYDVKM. Trimming pared 6 bases from V and 4 bases from J, leaving 18 bases between.

The chain has TRBV5-4 and TRBJ2-1; 14 nucleotides line up with TRBD2. The germline V gene encodes CDR1 SGHNT and CDR2 YYREEE (reference sequence). This CDR3 has 17 amino acids. V was pared by 4 bases and J by 9 bases, with 12 bases of the junction left unmatched. The CDR3 coding sequence is TGTGCCAGCAGCCTCGGGACTAGCGGGAGTTTACGTAGTGAGCAGTTCTTC. Protein product: CASSLGTSGSLRSEQFF.